One sample yielded the 16 T cell receptor beta chains listed below, sequenced in a study of T cells after yellow fever vaccination. One entry per CDR3 protein, called by TCRdb with MiXCR from the 5' RACE reads. Of hundreds of thousands of distinct CDR3 sequences detected, 8.5% to 10% appear once; the ten largest clones hold over 3%. This sample comprised CD4+ T cells sorted from PBMCs, obtained 5 days after the yellow fever booster vaccination. All receptors come from a man between 18 and 35 years old who received the YFV17D yellow fever vaccine.

V and J are TRBV5-1 and TRBJ2-6, with unresolved D. This CDR3 region has 14 residues. V lost 7 bases, J lost 2 bases, and 10 bases lay in between. Germline V gene data show CDR1 as SGHRS and CDR2 as YFSETQ. The CDR3 bases are TGCGCCAGCCTACTTGGAACTGGGGCCAACGTCCTGACTTTC. Translating it yields CASLLGTGANVLTF.

This clonotype was observed many times. J is TRBJ1-5 and V is TRBV12-3 or TRBV12-4; 8 nucleotides align to TRBD1. The junction had 2 bases not matched to a gene; V was cut back by 5 bases and J by 2 bases. The CDR3 runs to 14 residues. CDR3 bases: TGTGCCAGCAGTAAGACAGGGGGCAATCAGCCCCAGCATTTT. It is translated as CASSKTGGNQPQHF.

This chain connects TRBV20-1 to TRBJ1-2, with D possibly matching TRBD1 (5 bases). Trimming took 0 bases from V and 0 from J, leaving 14 bases between them. This CDR3 spans 16 amino acids. Per the germline V gene, CDR1 is DFQATT and CDR2 is SNEGSKA (reference sequence). The CDR3 DNA is TGCAGTGCTAGAGATCGGCGGCAGGGAGCTAACTATGGCTACACCTTC. This encodes CSARDRRQGANYGYTF.

This clonotype turned up a few times. The gene calls are TRBV20-1 and TRBJ1-3; D may be TRBD1 (5 bases). Germline V lookup: CDR1 DFQATT, CDR2 SNEGSKA (reference sequence). The CDR3 contains 16 residues. With 1 base removed from V and 1 base from J, the gap between germline ends came to 14 bases. The CDR3 loop reads CSARGPGLGSGNTIYF. The CDR3 nucleotides are TGCAGTGCTAGAGGACCGGGACTGGGGTCTGGAAACACCATATATTTT.

This clonotype was seen a handful of times. The chain has TRBV2 and TRBJ1-2, with D maybe TRBD1 (6 bases). V shed 1 base and J shed 3 bases, with 9 bases lying between them. Germline lookup yields CDR1 SNHLY and CDR2 FYNNEI. This CDR3 has 14 residues. The CDR3, as DNA: TGTGCCAGCAGTGAAGAGGGGGGCTACTATGGCTACACCTTC. It codes for CASSEEGGYYGYTF.

The genes are TRBV5-6 and TRBJ1-1; a possible D gene is TRBD1 (5 bases). Germline V gene lookup returns CDR1 SGHDT and CDR2 YYEEEE. Trimming removed 4 bases at V and 5 bases at J, with 15 bases between. The length of the CDR3 is 14 residues. CDR3 nucleotide sequence: TGTGCCAGCAGCCCCGGCAGACAGACGACTGAAGCTTTCTTT. Translating it yields CASSPGRQTTEAFF. The full variable domain, its missing parts supplied by reference TRBV5-6 and TRBJ1-1, is DAGVTQSPTHLIKTRGQQVTLRCSPKSGHDTVSWYQQALGQGPQFIFQYYEEEERQRGNFPDRFSGHQFPNYSSELNVNALLLGDSALYLCASSPGRQTTEAFFGQGTRLTVV.

This chain uses TRBV28 with TRBJ1-2, with D perhaps TRBD1 (5 bases). Trimming left V 2 bases short and J 2 bases short, with 9 bases between. The CDR3 covers 14 residues. The germline V gene encodes CDR1 MDHEN and CDR2 SYDVKM. The CDR3 here is CASSLVGGNYGYTF. The CDR3 nucleotides are TGTGCCAGCAGTTTAGTGGGGGGGAACTATGGCTACACCTTC.

There are a few counts of this clonotype. This sequence joins TRBV12-3 or TRBV12-4 and TRBJ2-5; TRBD2 might be the D (5 bases). The CDR3 covers 12 residues. V shed 8 bases and J shed 1 base, with 8 bases lying between them. CDR3 region: CASADSQETQYF. CDR3 bases: TGTGCCAGCGCGGACTCCCAAGAGACCCAGTACTTC.

This clonotype was counted at least ten times. This rearrangement joins TRBV4-2 to TRBJ2-3; TRBD1 agrees at 9 bases. V was clipped by 1 base and J by 12 bases; unmatched bases: 29. Germline loops: CDR1 LGHNA, CDR2 YNFKEQ. The CDR3 has 21 amino acids. The CDR3 DNA reads TGTGCCAGCAGCCAAGTTACCGAACCACAGGGGGCGCCCGGTTTAGCCCAGTCTCAGTATTTT. Its translation: CASSQVTEPQGAPGLAQSQYF.

This clonotype was seen a handful of times. The chain is built from TRBV11-2 and TRBJ2-3, with D possibly being TRBD2 (6 bases). Germline V gene sequence: CDR1 SGHAT, CDR2 FQNNGV. V shed 5 bases and J shed 10 bases, with 22 bases lying between them. There are 15 residues in the CDR3. The DNA of the CDR3 is TGTGCCAGCAGCCACGGGACTCGGGGGTTCACTGCGCAGTATTTT. This encodes CASSHGTRGFTAQYF.

This clonotype was seen a few times. The rearrangement joins TRBV6-5 to TRBJ2-1; 9 nucleotides match TRBD1. Trimming removed 6 bases from V and 4 bases from J; junction bases left unmatched: 4. The length of the CDR3 is 14 residues. Per the germline V gene, CDR1 is MNHEY and CDR2 is SVGAGI. CDR3 protein: CASRRGQGYNEQFF. As DNA, the CDR3 is TGTGCCAGCAGAAGAGGACAGGGGTACAATGAGCAGTTCTTC.

This clonotype has a handful of counts. The V and J genes are TRBV18 and TRBJ1-2; D is perhaps TRBD1 (6 bases). Germline CDR1 KGHSH, CDR2 LQKENI. Trimming left V 3 bases short and J 5 bases short, with 16 bases between. The CDR3 loop spans 15 amino acids. The CDR3 loop reads CASSPVSGARYGYTF. The DNA of the CDR3 is TGTGCCAGCTCACCCGTATCGGGGGCGCGATATGGCTACACCTTC.

This clonotype has more than one count but fewer than ten. The chain links TRBV4-1 to TRBJ2-4, with TRBD2 as a possible D gene (6 bases). Trimming left V 4 bases short and J 9 bases short, with 22 bases between. CDR1 is MGHRA and CDR2 is YSYEKL in the germline V gene. The CDR3 covers 16 residues. CDR3: CASSPRRRQGGSIQYF. The CDR3, as DNA: TGCGCCAGCAGCCCAAGACGTCGGCAGGGAGGAAGCATTCAGTACTTC.

This clonotype was seen many times. The chain couples TRBV5-1 to TRBJ1-2, with D unresolved. V was cut by 0 bases and J by 8 bases, with 14 bases left in between. From germline, CDR1 is SGHRS and CDR2 YFSETQ. This CDR3 has 14 residues. CDR3 DNA: TGCGCCAGCAGCTTGGAAACAGACTCTCAAGGCTACACCTTC. It translates to CASSLETDSQGYTF.

This clonotype has at least ten counts. The chain uses TRBV9 and TRBJ1-1; no reliable D call. V lost 6 bases, J lost 1 base, and 13 bases lay in between. The CDR3 loop spans 14 amino acids. CDR1 and CDR2 from the germline V gene are SGDLS and YYNGEE. CDR3 amino acids: CASTTNSWNTEAFF. The DNA for the CDR3 is TGTGCCAGCACCACGAACAGTTGGAACACTGAAGCTTTCTTT.

The CDR3 is CASSLGLAAGELFF. CDR3 coding DNA: TGTGCCAGCAGCCTCGGGCTAGCGGCCGGGGAGCTGTTTTTT. The chain recombines TRBV7-2 with TRBJ2-2; 7 bases map to TRBD2. V shed 5 bases and J 6 bases; nucleotides not matched to a gene: 6. This CDR3 comprises 14 residues. CDR1 and CDR2 (germline): SGHTA, FQGNSA.